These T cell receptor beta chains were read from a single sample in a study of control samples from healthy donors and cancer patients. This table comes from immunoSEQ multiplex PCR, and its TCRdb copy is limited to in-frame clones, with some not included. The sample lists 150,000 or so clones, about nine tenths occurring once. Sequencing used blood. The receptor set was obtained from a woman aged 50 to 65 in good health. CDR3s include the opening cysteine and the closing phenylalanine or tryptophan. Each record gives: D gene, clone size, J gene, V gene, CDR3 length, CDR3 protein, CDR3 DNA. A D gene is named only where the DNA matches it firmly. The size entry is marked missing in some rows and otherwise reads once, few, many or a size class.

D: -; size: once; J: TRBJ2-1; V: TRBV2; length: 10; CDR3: CASTHNEQFF; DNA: TGTGCCAGCACGCACAATGAGCAGTTCTTC
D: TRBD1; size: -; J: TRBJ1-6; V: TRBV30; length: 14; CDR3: CARAGDRGNSPLHF; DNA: TGTGCCAGGGCGGGGGACAGGGGTAATTCACCCCTCCACTTT
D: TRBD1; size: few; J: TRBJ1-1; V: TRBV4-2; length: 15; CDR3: CASSQARTGGGEAFF; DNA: TGTGCCAGCAGCCAAGCAAGGACAGGGGGCGGTGAAGCTTTCTTT
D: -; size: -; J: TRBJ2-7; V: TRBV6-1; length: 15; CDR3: CASSEVGRATDEQYF; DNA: TGTGCCAGCAGTGAAGTTGGACGGGCAACCGACGAGCAGTACTTC
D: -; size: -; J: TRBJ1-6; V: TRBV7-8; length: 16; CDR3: CASSLASAGVVSPLHF; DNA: TGTGCCAGCAGCTTAGCGTCGGCAGGCGTTGTCTCACCCCTCCACTTT
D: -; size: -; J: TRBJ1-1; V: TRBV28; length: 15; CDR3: CASSLGQGRRPEAFF; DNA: TGTGCCAGCAGTTTGGGGCAGGGCCGCCGACCTGAAGCTTTCTTT
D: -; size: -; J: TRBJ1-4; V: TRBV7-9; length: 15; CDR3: CASSLSVGANEKLFF; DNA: TGTGCCAGCAGCTTATCGGTAGGGGCCAATGAAAAACTGTTTTTT
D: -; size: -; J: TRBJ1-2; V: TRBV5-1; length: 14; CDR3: CASSLEGAAYGYTF; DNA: TGCGCCAGCAGCTTGGAAGGGGCCGCCTATGGCTACACCTTC
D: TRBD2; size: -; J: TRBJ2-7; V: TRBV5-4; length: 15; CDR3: CASSFSERDPGEQYF; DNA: TGTGCCAGCAGCTTTTCCGAGCGGGACCCTGGAGAGCAGTACTTC
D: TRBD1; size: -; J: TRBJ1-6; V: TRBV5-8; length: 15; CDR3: CASSFEGTGISPLHF; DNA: TGTGCCAGCAGCTTTGAAGGGACAGGGATTTCACCCCTCCACTTT
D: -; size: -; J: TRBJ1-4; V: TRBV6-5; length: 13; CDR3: CASTFHQGEKLFF; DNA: TGTGCCAGCACCTTTCATCAGGGGGAAAAACTGTTTTTT
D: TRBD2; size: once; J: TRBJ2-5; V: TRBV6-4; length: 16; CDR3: CASSDSLSGSAETQYF; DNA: TGTGCCAGCAGTGACTCGCTGAGCGGGAGCGCAGAGACCCAGTACTTC
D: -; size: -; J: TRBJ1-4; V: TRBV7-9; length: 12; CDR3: CASSQTREKLFF; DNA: TGTGCCAGCAGCCAGACACGCGAAAAACTGTTTTTT
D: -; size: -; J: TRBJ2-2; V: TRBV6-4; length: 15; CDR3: CASSEQGTSTGELFF; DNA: TGTGCCAGCAGTGAGCAGGGTACGTCCACCGGGGAGCTGTTTTTT
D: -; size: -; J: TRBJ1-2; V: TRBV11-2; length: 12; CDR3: CASSLGITGYTF; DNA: TGTGCCAGCAGCTTGGGCATTACGGGCTACACCTTC
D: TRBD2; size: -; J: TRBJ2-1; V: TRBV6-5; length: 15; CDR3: CASTPTSGKDNEQFF; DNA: TGTGCCAGCACTCCGACTAGCGGGAAAGACAATGAGCAGTTCTTC
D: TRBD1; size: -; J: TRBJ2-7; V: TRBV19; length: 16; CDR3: CASSIPDRGSSYEQYF; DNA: TGTGCCAGTAGTATCCCTGACAGGGGGAGCTCCTACGAGCAGTACTTC
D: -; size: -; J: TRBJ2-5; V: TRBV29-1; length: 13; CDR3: CSVRGRLQETQYF; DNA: TGCAGCGTTCGAGGACGGCTTCAAGAGACCCAGTACTTC
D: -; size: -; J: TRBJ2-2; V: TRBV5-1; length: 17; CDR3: CASSPPPTGFNTGELFF; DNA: TGCGCCAGCAGCCCGCCCCCCACAGGGTTTAACACCGGGGAGCTGTTTTTT
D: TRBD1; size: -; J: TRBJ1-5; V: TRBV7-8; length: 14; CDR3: CASSLGTGSQPQHF; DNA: TGTGCCAGCAGCTTAGGGACAGGGTCTCAGCCCCAGCATTTT
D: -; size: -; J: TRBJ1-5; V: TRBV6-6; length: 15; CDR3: CASNPRERGTDPQHF; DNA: TGTGCCAGCAATCCCCGAGAAAGGGGGACGGATCCCCAGCATTTT
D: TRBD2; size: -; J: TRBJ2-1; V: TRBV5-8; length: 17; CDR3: CASSLLASSGSYNEQFF; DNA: TGTGCCAGCAGCTTGCTCGCCTCTAGCGGGAGCTACAATGAGCAGTTCTTC
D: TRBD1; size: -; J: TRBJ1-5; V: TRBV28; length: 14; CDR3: CASSGTGVDQPQHF; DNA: TGTGCCAGCAGTGGAACAGGGGTGGATCAGCCCCAGCATTTT
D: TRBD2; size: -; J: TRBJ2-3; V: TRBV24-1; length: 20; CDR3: CATSDWLTGTSGGASDTQYF; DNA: TGTGCCACCAGTGATTGGCTAACCGGGACTAGCGGGGGGGCCTCTGATACGCAGTATTTT
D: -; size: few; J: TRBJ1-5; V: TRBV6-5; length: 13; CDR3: CASVGQRNQPQHF; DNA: TGTGCCAGCGTGGGGCAGCGCAATCAGCCCCAGCATTTT
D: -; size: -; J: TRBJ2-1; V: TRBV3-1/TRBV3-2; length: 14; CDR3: CASSQGTGWGEQFF; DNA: TGTGCCAGCAGCCAAGGGACCGGGTGGGGTGAGCAGTTCTTC
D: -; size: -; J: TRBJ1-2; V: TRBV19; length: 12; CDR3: CASNGQFYGYTF; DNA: TGTGCCAGTAACGGACAGTTCTATGGCTACACCTTC
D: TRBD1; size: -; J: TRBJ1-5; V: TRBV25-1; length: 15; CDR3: CASIPPRGDNQPQHF; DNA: TGTGCCAGCATCCCACCCAGGGGGGATAATCAGCCCCAGCATTTT
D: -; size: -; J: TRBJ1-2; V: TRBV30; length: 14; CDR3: CAWSLTQGGYGYTF; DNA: TGTGCCTGGAGTCTAACCCAGGGTGGCTATGGCTACACCTTC
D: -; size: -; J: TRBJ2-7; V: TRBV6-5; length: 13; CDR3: CASRTPWGDEQYF; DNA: TGTGCCAGCAGGACCCCGTGGGGGGACGAGCAGTACTTC
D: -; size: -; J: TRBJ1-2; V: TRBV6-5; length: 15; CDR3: CASSDSMGGGGGYTF; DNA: TGTGCCAGCAGTGACTCAATGGGGGGCGGTGGTGGCTACACCTTC
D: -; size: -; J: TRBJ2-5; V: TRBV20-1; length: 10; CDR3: CSASSETQYF; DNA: TGCAGTGCTAGTTCGGAGACCCAGTACTTC
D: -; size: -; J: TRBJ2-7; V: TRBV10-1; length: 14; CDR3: CASSGSGTDYEQYF; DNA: TGCGCCAGCAGTGGTTCCGGGACGGATTACGAGCAGTACTTC